Listed here are 32 T cell receptor beta chains from one sample, sequenced in a study of T cell responses to AZD1222 COVID-19 vaccine. The method was immunoSEQ multiplex PCR; TCRdb's version includes in-frame clones alone and lacks a portion of them. In the table there are roughly 110,000 clones, roughly 88% of which are singletons. The source was peripheral blood, collected on day 0 of AZD1222 vaccination. These receptors all come from an adult in good health.

V is TRBV28 and J is TRBJ2-7; TRBD1 might be the D (6 bases). CDR3 length: 14 residues. Trimming pared 6 bases from V and 5 bases from J, leaving 17 bases between. Germline V gives CDR1 MDHEN, CDR2 SYDVKM. CDR3 nucleotides: TGTGCCAGCAGCAGAGGGGGTTCGCTGGACGAGCAGTACTTC. The encoded protein is CASSRGGSLDEQYF. The full variable domain, completed using reference TRBV28 and TRBJ2-7, is DVKVTQSSRYLVKRTGEKVFLECVQDMDHENMFWYRQDPGLGLRLIYFSYDVKMKEKGDIPEGYSVSREKKERFSLILESASTNQTSMYLCASSRGGSLDEQYFGPGTRLTVT.

The V and J genes are TRBV4-1 and TRBJ1-1; 9 bases are shared with TRBD1. This CDR3 has 18 residues. V lost 3 bases to trimming and J lost 2 bases; unmatched junction nucleotides: 13. The germline V gene encodes CDR1 MGHRA and CDR2 YSYEKL. The CDR3 loop reads CASSQGGDRALTNTEAFF. Here the CDR3 DNA reads TGCGCCAGCAGCCAGGGCGGGGACAGGGCCCTAACAAACACTGAAGCTTTCTTT.

This clone was seen a few times. This sequence joins TRBV28 and TRBJ1-3, with TRBD1 matching 7 bases. This CDR3 is built from 15 residues. CDR1 and CDR2 (germline): MDHEN, SYDVKM. The junction had 8 bases not matched to a gene; V was cut back by 7 bases and J by 2 bases. For the CDR3, the DNA is TGTGCCAGCAACAGGGGCGTAACAACTGGAAACACCATATATTTT. This codes for CASNRGVTTGNTIYF.

This chain joins TRBV27 and TRBJ2-2; D is ambiguous. With 7 bases removed from V and 3 bases from J, the gap between germline ends came to 3 bases. There are 11 residues in the CDR3. CDR1 and CDR2 (germline): MNHEY, SMNVEV (reference sequence). The CDR3 loop is CASKYTGELFF. CDR3 bases: TGTGCCAGCAAGTACACCGGGGAGCTGTTTTTT.

This sequence joins TRBV13 and TRBJ2-1; 15 nucleotides agree with TRBD2. With V trimmed by 4 bases and J by 0 bases, 4 bases remained unmatched. From germline, CDR1 is PRHDT and CDR2 FYEKMQ (reference sequence). This CDR3 has 18 residues. The CDR3 loop is CASSSGLAGGSSYNEQFF. The CDR3 DNA sequence: TGTGCCAGCAGCTCGGGACTAGCGGGAGGCAGCTCCTACAATGAGCAGTTCTTC.

This chain joins TRBV20-1 and TRBJ2-7; no clear D gene. Trimming took off 6 bases at V and 4 bases at J, with 10 bases between the two ends. Germline assignment: CDR1 DFQATT and CDR2 SNEGSKA (reference sequence). The CDR3 runs 11 residues. CDR3 in DNA: TGCAGTGCATACCTAAATTACGAGCAGTACTTC. Protein: CSAYLNYEQYF.

The chain recombines TRBV6-5 with TRBJ2-7, with D tentatively TRBD1 (5 bases). The germline CDR1 and CDR2 sequences are MNHEY and SVGAGI. CDR3 length: 12 residues. Trimming shortened V by 2 bases and J by 6 bases, and 8 bases separated the two germline ends. In DNA form, the CDR3 reads TGTGCCAGCAGTTACAGGGGCGCCGAGCAGTACTTC. Translated: CASSYRGAEQYF.

Here the CDR3 reads CASRGEGNEQFF. The CDR3 nucleotides read TGTGCCAGCAGAGGGGAGGGGAATGAGCAGTTCTTC. The chain couples TRBV11-2 to TRBJ2-1; 7 bases fit TRBD2. Trimming removed 6 bases from V and 7 bases from J; junction bases left unmatched: 3. In germline, CDR1 is SGHAT, CDR2 FQNNGV. The CDR3 runs 12 residues.

The chain employs TRBV4-2 and TRBJ1-1; TRBD1 agrees at 7 bases. The CDR3 is made up of 15 amino acids. V lost 3 bases to trimming and J lost 7 bases; unmatched junction nucleotides: 11. Germline V gene data show CDR1 as LGHNA and CDR2 as YNFKEQ. CDR3 nucleotides: TGTGCCAGCAGCCAGAACGGAGGGGGCGGGGGTGAAGCTTTCTTT. Translating gives CASSQNGGGGGEAFF.

This clone was counted a single time. This chain uses TRBV19 with TRBJ1-5; D is ambiguous. Between the trimmed V and J ends, which lost 7 bases and 0 bases, there was a span of 13 bases. CDR1 and CDR2 (germline): LNHDA, SQIVND (reference sequence). The CDR3 has 15 residues. DNA of the CDR3: TGTGCCAGTACGTATACCGGTTATAGCAATCAGCCCCAGCATTTT. Amino acid sequence: CASTYTGYSNQPQHF.

The chain uses TRBV5-1 and TRBJ2-6; D is unclear. Germline V lookup: CDR1 SGHRS, CDR2 YFSETQ. This CDR3 is built from 16 residues. Trimming took 4 bases from V and 0 from J, leaving 11 bases between them. CDR3 bases: TGCGCCAGCAGCAGTGACACCAACTCTGGGGCCAACGTCCTGACTTTC. Protein product: CASSSDTNSGANVLTF.

This chain links TRBV7-3 with TRBJ1-1; maybe TRBD1 (6 bases). Germline V gene sequence: CDR1 SGHTA, CDR2 FQGTGA. This CDR3 comprises 12 residues. Trimming shortened V by 4 bases and J by 10 bases, and 13 bases separated the two germline ends. DNA of the CDR3: TGTGCCAGCAGCTCGCCGGGGGCTACAGCTTTCTTT. Residues: CASSSPGATAFF.

This clone was detected only a few times. The V and J genes are TRBV7-3 and TRBJ2-5; 7 bases align to TRBD2. Germline V gene sequence: CDR1 SGHTA, CDR2 FQGTGA. After removal of 5 bases from V and 5 bases from J, the junction contained 11 bases not matched to a gene. The CDR3 loop spans 15 amino acids. The CDR3 sequence is CASSIQGGSDETQYF. The CDR3 DNA is TGTGCCAGCAGCATACAAGGCGGGAGTGATGAGACCCAGTACTTC.

The chain couples TRBV7-6 to TRBJ2-3; the D is unclear. Germline CDR1 is SGHVS and CDR2 is FNYEAQ. Trimming took 1 base from V and 8 from J, leaving 22 bases between them. The CDR3 totals 17 residues. CDR3 bases: TGTGCCAGCAGCTTAGAGGTTCCGGGTCTCACCCCCGGTACGCAGTATTTT. Encoded protein: CASSLEVPGLTPGTQYF.

The chain carries TRBV6-5 and TRBJ2-7, with a weak D call TRBD2 (7 bases). Trimming cost V 7 bases and J 3 bases, with 19 bases left between them. Germline-derived CDR1 and CDR2 are MNHEY and SVGAGI. The CDR3 spans 15 residues. CDR3 sequence: CASTRGGGAVYEQYF. The CDR3 bases are TGTGCCAGCACTAGGGGGGGCGGGGCCGTCTACGAGCAGTACTTC.

Details on this clone: One end of the junction varies from germline; a read error may be responsible. The gene calls are TRBV11-2 and TRBJ1-2; D is ambiguous. CDR1 SGHAT and CDR2 FQNNGV come from the germline V gene. This CDR3 comprises 12 residues. Here the CDR3 DNA reads TGTGCCAGCAGCCCCTCTGAGTCCCCCTCTGCCTTC. Translated: CASSPSESPSAF.

This chain links TRBV4-3 with TRBJ2-3; D is unclear. The germline gives CDR1 LGHNA, CDR2 YSLEER. Trimming removed 0 bases from V and 0 bases from J, with 7 bases in between. The CDR3 consists of 15 residues. The CDR3 bases are TGCGCCAGCAGCCAAGAACCAGCGAGCACAGATACGCAGTATTTT. Its translation is CASSQEPASTDTQYF.

The CDR3 DNA follows: TGTGCCAGCAGCGTGGACAGGGACGGCTACACCTTC. Translation gives CASSVDRDGYTF. This chain connects TRBV5-5 to TRBJ1-2, with 8 positions matching TRBD1. This CDR3 has 12 amino acids. V lost 4 bases and J lost 8; bases outside the gene matches: 4. Per the germline V gene, CDR1 is SGHKS and CDR2 is YYEKEE (reference sequence).

The J gene is TRBJ1-1, the V gene TRBV7-2; 8 bases agree with TRBD1. This CDR3 is 15 amino acids long. The J segment lost 1 base and the V segment lost 5 bases, leaving 6 bases of the junction unmatched. Per the germline V gene, CDR1 is SGHTA and CDR2 is FQGNSA. CDR3 residues: CASSEWTGPNTEAFF. DNA of the CDR3: TGTGCCAGCAGCGAATGGACAGGGCCGAACACTGAAGCTTTCTTT.

V gene TRBV5-4 combines with J gene TRBJ2-3, with D perhaps matching TRBD2 (6 bases). The CDR3 length is 17 residues. Germline-derived CDR1 and CDR2 are SGHNT and YYREEE (reference sequence). Deletions cut 0 bases from V and 0 bases from J, with 14 bases between. CDR3 nucleotide sequence: TGTGCCAGCAGCTTGGTCGGGCTAGCGATTAGCACAGATACGCAGTATTTT. Its protein product is CASSLVGLAISTDTQYF.

The gene calls are TRBV24-1 and TRBJ2-7; a possible D gene is TRBD2 (5 bases). CDR3 length: 14 amino acids. Germline V lookup: CDR1 KGHDR, CDR2 SFDVKD. Trimming took off 2 bases at V and 1 base at J, with 8 bases between the two ends. CDR3 amino acids: CATSDSSRSYEQYF. CDR3 sequence (DNA): TGTGCCACCAGTGATTCTAGCCGATCCTACGAGCAGTACTTC.

There are a few counts of this clone. The chain couples TRBV3-1 (or the pseudogene TRBV3-2) to TRBJ1-2, with TRBD1 matching over 7 bases. Germline trimming cut 6 bases from V and 3 bases from J; bases unmatched to any gene: 4. The germline CDR1 and CDR2 sequences are LGHDT and YNNKEL (reference sequence). CDR3 size: 13 residues. Here the CDR3 DNA reads TGTGCCAGCAGTGTACAGGGGTACTATGGCTACACCTTC. Amino acids: CASSVQGYYGYTF.

Of note for this clone: At the DNA level, this CDR3 is encoded by other sequences in the same sample as well. The chain has TRBV5-1 and TRBJ1-2; D is ambiguous. CDR1 is SGHRS, CDR2 YFSETQ, per germline. Trimming shortened V by 0 bases and J by 2 bases, and 8 bases separated the two germline ends. This CDR3 spans 14 amino acids. CDR3: CASSLGGSNYGYTF. The CDR3 region has the DNA TGCGCCAGCAGCTTGGGAGGGAGCAACTATGGCTACACCTTC.

The chain carries TRBV11-2 and TRBJ1-2; D uncertain. From germline, CDR1 is SGHAT and CDR2 FQNNGV. The CDR3 contains 15 residues. Trimming took 0 bases from V and 4 from J, leaving 12 bases between them. This CDR3 is CASSLDLAGFYGYTF. Written as DNA, the CDR3 is TGTGCCAGCAGCTTAGATTTGGCCGGGTTCTATGGCTACACCTTC.

About this clone: At the DNA level, this CDR3 is encoded by other sequences in the same sample as well. The chain recombines TRBV3-1 (or the pseudogene TRBV3-2) with TRBJ1-2; TRBD1 might be the D (5 bases). The germline CDR1 and CDR2 sequences are LGHDT and YNNKEL (reference sequence). V was cut by 6 bases and J by 4 bases, with 9 bases left in between. The CDR3 is made up of 12 amino acids. This CDR3 is CASSPGSYGYTF. The DNA of the CDR3 is TGTGCCAGCAGTCCAGGGTCCTATGGCTACACCTTC.

V usage is TRBV10-3 and J usage is TRBJ2-5; the D is unclear. The CDR3 has 16 amino acids. Looked up from germline, CDR1 is ENHRY and CDR2 is SYGVKD. V was cut by 2 bases and J by 4 bases, with 17 bases left in between. The CDR3 DNA is TGTGCCATCAGTGAGCTCGATTTCGGGCGGCGAGAGACCCAGTACTTC. It specifies CAISELDFGRRETQYF.

The chain has TRBV27 and TRBJ1-6; unclear D gene. Trimming left V 6 bases short and J 6 bases short, with 9 bases between. Germline V gene sequence: CDR1 MNHEY, CDR2 SMNVEV (reference sequence). The CDR3 length is 13 residues. The CDR3 sequence is CASSLGRNSPLHF. CDR3 nucleotides: TGTGCCAGCAGCCTTGGACGTAATTCACCCCTCCACTTT.

CDR3 in DNA: TGCAGCGTTGCCCTGACGCAAGAGACCCAGTACTTC. Translated, it gives CSVALTQETQYF. The chain carries TRBV29-1 and TRBJ2-5; D unclear. CDR3 length: 12 amino acids. CDR1 is SQVTM, CDR2 ANQGSEA, per germline. Trimming pared 4 bases from V and 2 bases from J, leaving 8 bases between.

This clone was counted only a few times. The chain joins TRBV28 to TRBJ2-5; 8 bases match TRBD1. CDR1 is MDHEN, CDR2 SYDVKM, per germline. The CDR3 runs to 14 residues. With V trimmed by 6 bases and J by 4 bases, 7 bases remained unmatched. The CDR3 here is CASSPPGTGETQYF. DNA of the CDR3: TGTGCCAGCAGCCCCCCCGGGACAGGAGAGACCCAGTACTTC. The full variable domain, with the rest looked up from reference TRBV28 and TRBJ2-5, is DVKVTQSSRYLVKRTGEKVFLECVQDMDHENMFWYRQDPGLGLRLIYFSYDVKMKEKGDIPEGYSVSREKKERFSLILESASTNQTSMYLCASSPPGTGETQYFGPGTRLLVL.

The CDR3 loop is CASVPAANTEAFF. The CDR3 DNA reads TGTGCCAGCGTCCCGGCCGCGAACACTGAAGCTTTCTTT. The chain links TRBV2 to TRBJ1-1; D not certain. Trimming pared 8 bases from V and 1 base from J, leaving 11 bases between. Germline CDR1 and CDR2: SNHLY and FYNNEI. This CDR3 comprises 13 residues.

This chain links TRBV3-1 (or the pseudogene TRBV3-2) with TRBJ2-1; TRBD2 is a possible D gene (5 bases). The CDR3 sequence is 15 residues long. CDR1 and CDR2 from the germline V gene are LGHDT and YNNKEL (reference sequence). Trimming took off 2 bases at V and 10 bases at J, with 18 bases between the two ends. The CDR3 DNA is TGTGCCAGCAGCCAAAGCGGCCAGGCTAATAGGGAGCAGTTCTTC. Translated: CASSQSGQANREQFF.

The V call is TRBV27, the J call TRBJ2-7; 11 nucleotides align to TRBD2. CDR1 MNHEY and CDR2 SMNVEV come from the germline V gene (reference sequence). The CDR3 sequence is 14 residues long. The trim removed 6 bases at V and 2 bases at J, leaving 3 bases unmatched. This chain's CDR3 is CASSGTSGAYEQYF. The DNA of the CDR3 is TGTGCCAGCAGCGGGACTAGCGGAGCCTACGAGCAGTACTTC.